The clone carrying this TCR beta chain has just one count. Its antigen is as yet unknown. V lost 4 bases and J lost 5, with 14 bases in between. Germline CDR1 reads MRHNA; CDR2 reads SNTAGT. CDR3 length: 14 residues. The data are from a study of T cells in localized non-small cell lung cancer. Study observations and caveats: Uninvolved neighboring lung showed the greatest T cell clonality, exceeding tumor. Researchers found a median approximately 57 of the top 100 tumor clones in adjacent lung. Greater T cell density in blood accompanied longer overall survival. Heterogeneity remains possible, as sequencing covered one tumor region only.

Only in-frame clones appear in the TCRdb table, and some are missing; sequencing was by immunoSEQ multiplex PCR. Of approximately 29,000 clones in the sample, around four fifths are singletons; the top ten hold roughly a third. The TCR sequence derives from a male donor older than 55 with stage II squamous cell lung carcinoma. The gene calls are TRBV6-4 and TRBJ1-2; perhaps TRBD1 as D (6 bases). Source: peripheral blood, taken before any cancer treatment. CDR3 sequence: CASSGEDSSYGYTF. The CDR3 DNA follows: TGTGCCAGCAGTGGTGAGGACAGCTCTTATGGCTACACCTTC.